The rows below give T cell receptor beta chains drawn from one sample of a study of T-cell reconstitution after alpha-beta-depleted transplantation in children. One entry per CDR3 protein, called by TCRdb with MiXCR from the PCR reads. The sample lists 500,000 or so distinct CDR3 sequences; roughly 11% were seen once. Source: PBMCs, mostly from graft donor cells, taken 180 days after TCRalphabeta/CD19-depleted stem cell transplant. The receptors shown here come from a female patient between 2 and 10 years old who had a stem cell transplant for aplastic anemia, so the T cells may come from the graft donor. The CDR3 runs from the conserved cysteine through the conserved F or W. The order of the fields is V gene, clone size, CDR3 protein. Clone size is not always given. Where it is, it says once, few, many or a class for expanded clones.

V gene: TRBV28; clone size: -; CDR3 protein: CASSWDSGFYNEQFF
V gene: TRBV5-4; clone size: -; CDR3 protein: CASSLGPGYGEAFF
V gene: TRBV4-2; clone size: few; CDR3 protein: CASSHRGLSEQFF
V gene: TRBV6-1; clone size: few; CDR3 protein: CASSLNQGGPYNEQFF
V gene: TRBV15; clone size: few; CDR3 protein: CATSEGADMNTEAFF
V gene: TRBV6-2/TRBV6-3; clone size: few; CDR3 protein: CASSRRLVRTDTQYF
V gene: TRBV18; clone size: few; CDR3 protein: CASSPTNTEAFF
V gene: TRBV27; clone size: few; CDR3 protein: CASSSRAGNQPQHF
V gene: TRBV28; clone size: many; CDR3 protein: CASSLGPGRPGANVLTF
V gene: TRBV29-1; clone size: many; CDR3 protein: CSVEISLKNEQYF
V gene: TRBV28; clone size: -; CDR3 protein: CASSLGGAGWQETQYF
V gene: TRBV25-1; clone size: -; CDR3 protein: CASSPTGTGTGELFF
V gene: TRBV11-3; clone size: few; CDR3 protein: CASSLEAGVLDTGELFF
V gene: TRBV20-1; clone size: few; CDR3 protein: CSAPRQGQPQHF
V gene: TRBV30; clone size: -; CDR3 protein: CAWSTNYGTPYEQYF
V gene: TRBV7-2; clone size: many; CDR3 protein: CASSWQGANEQFF
V gene: TRBV4-3; clone size: many; CDR3 protein: CASSQGVATYEQYF
V gene: TRBV5-8; clone size: many; CDR3 protein: CASSVSGRAYNEQFF
V gene: TRBV10-1; clone size: -; CDR3 protein: CASSETQGTEAFF
V gene: TRBV5-7; clone size: many; CDR3 protein: CASSFMQPQHF
V gene: TRBV9; clone size: -; CDR3 protein: CASSVGGGRETQYF
V gene: TRBV5-1; clone size: few; CDR3 protein: CASISGLDYNEQFF
V gene: TRBV12-3/TRBV12-4; clone size: -; CDR3 protein: CASSLSAVSEQFF
V gene: TRBV24-1; clone size: -; CDR3 protein: CATSDPRPGYGYTF
V gene: TRBV29-1; clone size: few; CDR3 protein: CSVEGQQGMATGELFF
V gene: TRBV20-1; clone size: -; CDR3 protein: CSATGTYNEQFF
V gene: TRBV6-1; clone size: many; CDR3 protein: CASSTGETYYGYEQYF
V gene: TRBV29-1; clone size: few; CDR3 protein: CSGGDSWADTQYF
V gene: TRBV5-1; clone size: -; CDR3 protein: CASSFGEGEQYF
V gene: TRBV5-1; clone size: -; CDR3 protein: CASSLATSGRARDEQFF
V gene: TRBV29-1; clone size: few; CDR3 protein: CSVGQGSFTDTQYF
V gene: TRBV7-2; clone size: few; CDR3 protein: CASSSTRNGYTF
V gene: TRBV20-1; clone size: few; CDR3 protein: CSARGLAGVIYNEQFF
V gene: TRBV19; clone size: -; CDR3 protein: CATQSLSRDGKAFF
V gene: TRBV28; clone size: -; CDR3 protein: CASSFPESSYNEQFF
V gene: TRBV20-1; clone size: few; CDR3 protein: CSAPDRSSGNTIYF
V gene: TRBV28; clone size: -; CDR3 protein: CASSVSRKLYNEQFF
V gene: TRBV29-1; clone size: -; CDR3 protein: CSVGAGTSGGSSYNERFF
V gene: TRBV24-1; clone size: -; CDR3 protein: CATSDMAGGDYNEQFF
V gene: TRBV29-1; clone size: few; CDR3 protein: CSVGFSASGANTDTQYF
V gene: TRBV7-2; clone size: -; CDR3 protein: CASNSDLDTGELFF
V gene: TRBV15; clone size: few; CDR3 protein: CATRTGQDYGYTF
V gene: TRBV18; clone size: -; CDR3 protein: CAASGGSYEQYF
V gene: TRBV7-2; clone size: few; CDR3 protein: CASRSGTGAEKLFF
V gene: TRBV19; clone size: many; CDR3 protein: CASRLGQINTGELFF
V gene: TRBV12-3/TRBV12-4; clone size: few; CDR3 protein: CASSIPRPGLGNTGELFF